This paragraph reports one TCR beta chain. These data belong to a study of control samples from healthy donors and cancer patients. Data came from immunoSEQ multiplex PCR; TCRdb stores just in-frame clones and leaves some out. Here the sample spans tens of thousands of clones, 90% to 95% being singletons. The CDR3 is made up of 14 amino acids. V lost 4 bases and J lost 4, with 10 bases in between. Germline CDR1 MNHEY, CDR2 SVGAGI. This TCR was recovered from a man between 25 and 39 years old with colorectal cancer. The rearrangement joins TRBV6-5 to TRBJ1-4; no firm D call. Material: PBMCs. The CDR3 bases are TGTGCCAGCAGTTCGTCCATGGGTAATGAAAAACTGTTTTTT. Amino acids: CASSSSMGNEKLFF.